These T cell receptor beta chains were read from a single sample in a study of CD8 T cells in Susac syndrome. One entry per CDR3 protein, called by TCRdb with MiXCR from the immunoSEQ multiplex PCR reads. The sample has 200,000 to 250,000 distinct CDR3 sequences, about 95% seen once. The sample comprised CD4+ T cells from PBMCs. The origin of the receptors is a human donor with Susac syndrome. CDR3s include the opening cysteine and the closing phenylalanine or tryptophan. A D gene is named only where the DNA matches it firmly. A clone size is listed for some rows: how often the clone was seen (once, few, many), or a class if it is expanded.

>TRBV7-8|.|.|TRBJ2-7
TGTGCCAGCAGCTTGGCAGACAGGAAACAGTACTTC
CASSLADRKQYF
>TRBV19|TRBD1|.|TRBJ1-2
TGTGCCAGTATAAAAACCCCCGGGGGACAGGGGGCATCACAGAGTGGCTACACCTTC
CASIKTPGGQGASQSGYTF
>TRBV14|.|.|TRBJ1-1
TGTGCCAGCAGCCAAGAGTGGAACACTGAAGCTTTCTTT
CASSQEWNTEAFF
>TRBV5-1|TRBD1|once|TRBJ1-6
TGCGCCAGCAGCGGAGGGACAGCTGATAATTCACCCCTCCACTTT
CASSGGTADNSPLHF
>TRBV12-3/TRBV12-4|.|.|TRBJ2-5
TGTGCCAGCAGTGATCCCCGGGAGACCCAGTACTTC
CASSDPRETQYF
>TRBV24-1|.|once|TRBJ2-6
TGTGCCACCAGTGATCCCATCGGGGAGTCTGGGGCCAACGTCCTGACTTTC
CATSDPIGESGANVLTF
>TRBV4-2|.|.|TRBJ2-2
TGTGCCAGCAGCCAAGAGAGGCAGGGATACACCGGGGAGCTGTTTTTT
CASSQERQGYTGELFF
>TRBV29-1|TRBD2|once|TRBJ2-2
TGCAGCGTACAGCGGGGAGGTGCGGAGCTGTTTTTT
CSVQRGGAELFF
>TRBV28|.|.|TRBJ1-1
TGTGCCAGCAGTACCCCCGGGACTTCCATGAACACTGAAGCTTTCTTT
CASSTPGTSMNTEAFF
>TRBV20-1|.|.|TRBJ2-5
TGCAGTGCTCCCTCCGGGGTGGTCGAGACCCAGTACTTC
CSAPSGVVETQYF
>TRBV9|.|.|TRBJ2-5
TGTGCCAGCAGCGTAGATCCAGGCTTCCAAGAGACCCAGTACTTC
CASSVDPGFQETQYF
>TRBV29-1|.|.|TRBJ1-4
TGCAGCGCCGCGACGGACGGTGCAACTAATGAAAAACTGTTTTTT
CSAATDGATNEKLFF
>TRBV7-2|.|.|TRBJ2-2
TGTGCCAGCAGCTCTTATATCGGGGAGCTGTTTTTT
CASSSYIGELFF
>TRBV30|.|once|TRBJ2-1
TGTGCCCTTACCCCTCCTTGGGGTTCTCAGACTGGGAATGAGCAGTTCTTC
CALTPPWGSQTGNEQFF
>TRBV5-1|.|.|TRBJ2-1
TGCGCCAGCAGCCTAGCACCAGGGGGGGACAATGAGCAGTTCTTC
CASSLAPGGDNEQFF